The 27 T cell receptor beta chains below come from one sample, sequenced in a study of early T cells in non-severe SARS-CoV-2 infection. TCRdb used MiXCR to reprocess the 5' RACE reads, holding one entry per CDR3 protein. The sample includes about 71,000 distinct CDR3 sequences, roughly an eighth of them seen just once. The sequencing used whole blood, collected at baseline. The receptors originated from an adult who was a healthcare worker with PCR-confirmed SARS-CoV-2 infection or an uninfected control (not recorded which).

The chain links TRBV5-1 to TRBJ2-7; D is perhaps TRBD1 (6 bases). Trimming left V 4 bases short and J 1 base short, with 12 bases between. The germline gives CDR1 SGHRS, CDR2 YFSETQ. The CDR3 totals 14 residues. For the CDR3, the DNA is TGCGCCAGCAGCCGTATTGGACAGTCCTACGAGCAGTACTTC. It yields the protein CASSRIGQSYEQYF.

This clonotype has more than one count but fewer than ten. The gene calls are TRBV6-5 and TRBJ2-3; the match to TRBD2 covers 8 bases. The V and J ends lost 7 bases and 6 bases, in that order; junction bases with no gene match: 12. The CDR3 is 15 residues long. Germline V gene lookup returns CDR1 MNHEY and CDR2 SVGAGI. The DNA for the CDR3 is TGTGCCAGCATCCCCTACGGGGGGGCCGGGGATACGCAGTATTTT. The encoded protein is CASIPYGGAGDTQYF.

The rearrangement joins TRBV12-3 or TRBV12-4 to TRBJ1-5, with TRBD1 identical over 7 bases. CDR3 length: 16 amino acids. V lost 5 bases to trimming and J lost 4 bases; unmatched junction nucleotides: 11. CDR3: CASSLRGSGKNQPQHF. Here the CDR3 DNA reads TGTGCCAGCAGTCTCAGGGGGAGCGGGAAAAATCAGCCCCAGCATTTT.

This clonotype was found many times. This chain uses TRBV6-5 with TRBJ2-7; D possibly corresponds to TRBD2 (6 bases). CDR3 length: 13 residues. Germline CDR1 and CDR2: MNHEY and SVGAGI. Trimming left V 2 bases short and J 7 bases short, with 12 bases between. The CDR3 nucleotides are TGTGCCAGCAGTTACGATCGGGGGTTGGAGCAGTACTTC. Translation: CASSYDRGLEQYF.

The V gene is TRBV7-2, the J gene TRBJ2-2, with D tentatively TRBD1 (6 bases). Germline V CDR1 and CDR2: SGHTA, FQGNSA. The CDR3 has 15 amino acids. Trimming left V 5 bases short and J 5 bases short, with 15 bases between. The CDR3 loop reads CASSPKAGVTGELFF. The CDR3 DNA sequence: TGTGCCAGCAGCCCAAAGGCAGGGGTTACCGGGGAGCTGTTTTTT.

The chain recombines TRBV11-2 with TRBJ1-2; tentative D call: TRBD1 (6 bases). Germline V lookup: CDR1 SGHAT, CDR2 FQNNGV. V was trimmed by 0 bases and J by 5 bases, leaving 13 bases between them. The CDR3 length is 15 residues. Written as DNA, the CDR3 is TGTGCCAGCAGCTTAGAGGGGGCGCTTATGTATGGCTACACCTTC. This encodes CASSLEGALMYGYTF.

This clonotype was seen ten or more times. The chain carries TRBV29-1 and TRBJ2-2, with D possibly matching TRBD1 (6 bases). V shed 7 bases and J shed 5 bases, with 11 bases lying between them. The CDR3 is made up of 12 amino acids. CDR1 is SQVTM, CDR2 ANQGSEA, per germline. The CDR3 region is CSGGQQTGELFF. CDR3 nucleotide sequence: TGCAGCGGCGGACAGCAAACCGGGGAGCTGTTTTTT.

The table lists this clonotype with a few counts. The chain has TRBV3-1 and TRBJ1-2, with TRBD1 as a possible D gene (5 bases). The CDR3 is 14 residues long. The germline V and J ends were trimmed by 0 bases and 2 bases, with 7 bases remaining between them. CDR1 is LGHDT, CDR2 YNNKEL, per germline (reference sequence). CDR3 sequence reads: CASSQDAGNYGYTF. CDR3 bases: TGTGCCAGCAGCCAAGATGCAGGGAACTATGGCTACACCTTC.

V gene TRBV12-3 or TRBV12-4 combines with J gene TRBJ1-5; D ambiguous. The length of the CDR3 is 15 residues. Trimming stripped 6 bases from V and 1 base from J, with 13 bases between. The CDR3 DNA is TGTGCCAGCAGCTTAAAGGGCTACAGCAATCAGCCCCAGCATTTT. This translates into CASSLKGYSNQPQHF.

The chain is built from TRBV20-1 and TRBJ2-1; TRBD1 is a possible D gene (5 bases). Between the trimmed V and J ends, which lost 3 bases and 6 bases, there was a span of 9 bases. This CDR3 spans 12 amino acids. Germline V gene data show CDR1 as DFQATT and CDR2 as SNEGSKA (reference sequence). The CDR3 DNA is TGCAGTGCTAGCCAGGGCGGCAATGAGCAGTTCTTC. This codes for CSASQGGNEQFF.

Ten or more counts support this clonotype. CDR3: CASSGRTSGGQETQYF. The CDR3 DNA sequence: TGTGCCAGCAGCGGCCGGACTAGCGGGGGCCAAGAGACCCAGTACTTC. The genes are TRBV11-1 and TRBJ2-5, with 13 bases lining up with TRBD2. This CDR3 has 16 residues. Germline V lookup: CDR1 SGHAT, CDR2 FQDESV (reference sequence). V was pared by 5 bases and J by 1 base, with 4 bases of the junction left unmatched.

The V and J genes are TRBV7-2 and TRBJ2-2, with D maybe TRBD2 (6 bases). The ends were cut back, 8 bases at V and 1 base at J, with 8 bases in the middle. CDR1 and CDR2 (germline): SGHTA, FQGNSA. The CDR3 totals 13 residues. The DNA of the CDR3 is TGTGCCAGCCCCGGGGGGAACACCGGGGAGCTGTTTTTT. Residues: CASPGGNTGELFF.

This clonotype has only a few counts. The chain recombines TRBV28 with TRBJ2-7, with no clear D. This CDR3 has 13 residues. V lost 6 bases to trimming and J lost 7 bases, with 16 bases between them. CDR1 is MDHEN and CDR2 is SYDVKM in the germline V gene. CDR3 sequence reads: CASSPGPSWEQYF. The CDR3 DNA reads as TGTGCCAGCAGCCCAGGCCCTAGTTGGGAGCAGTACTTC. Full variable domain (remainder filled in from reference TRBV28 and TRBJ2-7): DVKVTQSSRYLVKRTGEKVFLECVQDMDHENMFWYRQDPGLGLRLIYFSYDVKMKEKGDIPEGYSVSREKKERFSLILESASTNQTSMYLCASSPGPSWEQYFGPGTRLTVT.

This clonotype appeared many times. The chain has TRBV21-1 and TRBJ2-7. TRBV21-1 represents a pseudogene. This CDR3 is 13 amino acids long. CDR3 in DNA: TGTGCCATCGAAACCAGGTCTTTCTACGAGCAGTACTTC. It specifies CAIETRSFYEQYF.

This chain uses TRBV28 with TRBJ1-1; D is unresolved. V dropped 6 bases and J dropped 0 bases, with 11 bases sitting between them. The CDR3 is 14 amino acids. The germline V gene has CDR1 MDHEN and CDR2 SYDVKM. CDR3: CASSLEQLNTEAFF. The CDR3 region has the DNA TGTGCCAGCAGCCTCGAACAGTTGAACACTGAAGCTTTCTTT. The whole variable domain, filled in from reference TRBV28 and TRBJ1-1, reads DVKVTQSSRYLVKRTGEKVFLECVQDMDHENMFWYRQDPGLGLRLIYFSYDVKMKEKGDIPEGYSVSREKKERFSLILESASTNQTSMYLCASSLEQLNTEAFFGQGTRLTVV.

V and J are TRBV4-2 and TRBJ2-7; TRBD2 matches 12 bases. In germline, CDR1 is LGHNA, CDR2 YNFKEQ. V shed 2 bases, J shed 0 bases, and the junction held 2 bases outside the gene matches. CDR3 length equals 16 residues. The CDR3 sequence is CASSQTSGGSSYEQYF. The CDR3 DNA is TGTGCCAGCAGCCAAACTAGCGGGGGGTCCTCCTACGAGCAGTACTTC.

This clonotype came up a few times. The chain couples TRBV18 to TRBJ2-2; D gene unclear. Between the trimmed V and J ends, which lost 4 bases and 5 bases, there was a span of 5 bases. The CDR3 extends over 12 amino acids. Germline V lookup: CDR1 KGHSH, CDR2 LQKENI. CDR3: CASSRETGELFF. In DNA form, the CDR3 reads TGTGCCAGCTCACGCGAAACCGGGGAGCTGTTTTTT. The variable domain in full, completed from reference TRBV18 and TRBJ2-2, reads NAGVMQNPRHLVRRRGQEARLRCSPMKGHSHVYWYRQLPEEGLKFMVYLQKENIIDESGMPKERFSAEFPKEGPSILRIQQVVRGDSAAYFCASSRETGELFFGEGSRLTVL.

This clonotype was detected a few times. The chain has TRBV9 and TRBJ1-1, with D perhaps matching TRBD1 (5 bases). This CDR3 spans 13 amino acids. Germline V gives CDR1 SGDLS, CDR2 YYNGEE. Trimming removed 4 bases at V and 1 base at J, with 8 bases between. The CDR3 DNA reads as TGTGCCAGCAGCCACGGACAGAACACTGAAGCTTTCTTT. It is translated as CASSHGQNTEAFF.

This clonotype appeared a few times. The rearrangement uses TRBV14 and TRBJ2-1; D remains ambiguous. This CDR3 contains 14 residues. CDR1 and CDR2 (germline): SGHDN, FVKESK. The V end was cut by 3 bases, the J end by 8 bases, with 14 bases between. CDR3 in amino acids: CASSHQVVEDEQFF. The DNA of the CDR3 is TGTGCCAGCAGCCATCAAGTAGTAGAGGATGAGCAGTTCTTC.

Only a few counts were recorded for this clonotype. The chain employs TRBV11-1 and TRBJ2-7; the D gene is possibly TRBD2 (5 bases). V lost 6 bases and J lost 3, with 12 bases in between. The CDR3 totals 13 residues. The germline gives CDR1 SGHAT, CDR2 FQDESV (reference sequence). The CDR3 DNA sequence: TGTGCCAGCAGGGGAATCGACTACTACGAGCAGTACTTC. This translates into CASRGIDYYEQYF.

This clonotype was seen more than once but under ten times. The rearrangement joins TRBV10-3 to TRBJ2-3; D perhaps matches TRBD1 (6 bases). Trimming took 6 bases from V and 0 from J, leaving 13 bases between them. The CDR3 length is 15 residues. Per germline, CDR1 ENHRY and CDR2 SYGVKD. This CDR3 reads CAIRATGQSTDTQYF. In DNA, the CDR3 is TGTGCCATCAGAGCGACAGGACAGAGCACAGATACGCAGTATTTT.

This clonotype has ten or more counts. The rearrangement uses TRBV29-1 and TRBJ2-1, with unresolved D. Germline lookup yields CDR1 SQVTM and CDR2 ANQGSEA. The V and J ends lost 7 bases and 5 bases respectively, with 18 bases between them. CDR3 length: 14 amino acids. The CDR3 nucleotides are TGCAGCGATAAATTCGTCCCTTGGGACAATGAGCAGTTCTTC. This encodes CSDKFVPWDNEQFF.

This clonotype was observed a handful of times. CDR3 amino acids: CASSLAASGGLTRRYNEQFF. As DNA, the CDR3 is TGTGCCAGCAGCTTAGCGGCTAGCGGGGGCCTCACCCGTCGCTACAATGAGCAGTTCTTC. V usage is TRBV11-2 and J usage is TRBJ2-1, with 10 bases aligning to TRBD2. CDR1 is SGHAT and CDR2 is FQNNGV in the germline V gene. CDR3 length equals 20 residues. V was pared by 1 base and J by 3 bases, with 15 bases of the junction left unmatched.

This clonotype was observed at least ten times. The V and J genes are TRBV7-9 and TRBJ2-3; D remains ambiguous. The ends were cut back, 2 bases at V and 11 bases at J, with 14 bases in the middle. The CDR3 covers 13 residues. The germline V gene encodes CDR1 SEHNR and CDR2 FQNEAQ (reference sequence). CDR3 in amino acids: CASSLSGFRGQYF. The CDR3 nucleotides read TGTGCCAGCAGCTTAAGTGGGTTCCGTGGGCAGTATTTT.

This clonotype was observed at least ten times. The J gene is TRBJ1-6, the V gene TRBV11-2, with a weak D call TRBD1 (5 bases). CDR1 and CDR2 (germline): SGHAT, FQNNGV. V lost 0 bases and J 6 bases, leaving 9 bases between the germline ends. The CDR3 loop spans 15 amino acids. The CDR3 DNA is TGTGCCAGCAGCTTAGAGCGGCAGGGTAATTCACCCCTCCACTTT. This encodes CASSLERQGNSPLHF. Based on the CDR3 plus reference TRBV11-2 and TRBJ1-6, the full variable domain is EAGVAQSPRYKIIEKRQSVAFWCNPISGHATLYWYQQILGQGPKLLIQFQNNGVVDDSQLPKDRFSAERLKGVDSTLKIQPAKLEDSAVYLCASSLERQGNSPLHFGNGTRLTVT.

The chain has TRBV28 and TRBJ2-7; tentatively, D is TRBD1 (5 bases). CDR3 length equals 15 residues. Germline V gene sequence: CDR1 MDHEN, CDR2 SYDVKM. V was trimmed by 6 bases and J by 1 base, leaving 16 bases between them. The CDR3 protein is CASRPAIQGSYEQYF. The DNA of the CDR3 is TGTGCCAGCAGACCCGCGATCCAGGGTTCCTACGAGCAGTACTTC.

The chain couples TRBV20-1 to TRBJ2-3; the D is unclear. Germline CDR1 and CDR2: DFQATT and SNEGSKA (reference sequence). V lost 3 bases to trimming and J lost 2 bases, with 15 bases between them. The CDR3 covers 15 residues. This chain's CDR3 is CSASPPLSDTDTQYF. DNA for the CDR3: TGCAGTGCTAGCCCCCCGCTCTCAGACACAGATACGCAGTATTTT.